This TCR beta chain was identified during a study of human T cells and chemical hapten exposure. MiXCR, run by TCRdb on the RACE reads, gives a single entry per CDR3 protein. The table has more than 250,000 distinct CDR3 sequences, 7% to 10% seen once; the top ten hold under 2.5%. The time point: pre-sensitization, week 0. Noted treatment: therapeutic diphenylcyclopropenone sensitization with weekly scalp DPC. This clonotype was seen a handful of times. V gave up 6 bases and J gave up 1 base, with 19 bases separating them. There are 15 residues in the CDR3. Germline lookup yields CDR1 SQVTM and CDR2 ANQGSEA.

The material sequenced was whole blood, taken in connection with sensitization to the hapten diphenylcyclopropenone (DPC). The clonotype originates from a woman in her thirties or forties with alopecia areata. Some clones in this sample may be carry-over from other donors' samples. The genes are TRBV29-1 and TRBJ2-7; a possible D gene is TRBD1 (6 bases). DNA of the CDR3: TGCAGCGTGACCCTGCCGGGACACACGTCCTACGAGCAGTACTTC. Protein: CSVTLPGHTSYEQYF.